The present T cell receptor (beta chain) was sequenced within a study of graft-versus-host responses after intestinal transplantation. This CDR3 comprises 11 residues. The V gene's germline CDR1 is DFQATT and CDR2 SNEGSKA (reference sequence). The germline V and J ends were trimmed by 6 bases and 7 bases, with 12 bases remaining between them. Concerning this clone itself: Its specificity is not known.

The study, taken as a whole, reports: Recipient marrow contained GvH clones, some of which appeared first in ileum or blood.

Profiling relied on immunoSEQ multiplex PCR, and the TCRdb table lists in-frame clones only, not all of them. The data contain roughly 75,000 clones, 75% to 95% of them singletons. This sequence originates from a human donor who received an intestinal transplant. J is TRBJ1-2 and V is TRBV20-1; D is unresolved. This specimen consisted of unstimulated CD4+ T cells sorted from spleen or lymph node cells, obtained before intestinal transplant. This CDR3 reads CSAPVQAGYTF. In DNA form, the CDR3 reads TGCAGTGCCCCGGTGCAAGCTGGCTACACCTTC.